This T cell receptor (beta chain) was found in a study of shared clonotypes between healthy human individuals. General study findings and limits: All-four-donor shared clonotypes had higher generation probabilities than non-shared clonotypes did.

Comment on this clone: Its matching antigen is unknown.

Deep was the level used in running the assay. Assay: immunoSEQ multiplex PCR; the TCRdb copy retains only in-frame clones and omits some. The sample shows 2 million to 2.5 million clones, 90% to 95% of them seen only once. The germline CDR1 and CDR2 sequences are MDHEN and SYDVKM. The ends were cut back, 4 bases at V and 1 base at J, with 14 bases in the middle. This CDR3 spans 16 amino acids. This sequence originates from a man aged 18 to 30 in good health. Some clones in this sample may be carry-over from other donors' samples. The chain carries TRBV28 and TRBJ1-5; D not resolved. Sequencing was done on a sample of naive CD4+ T cells from PBMCs. Noted subset: CD45RA+ positively selected. CDR3 amino acids: CASSWEGTLSNQPQHF. In nucleotides, the CDR3 is TGTGCCAGCAGTTGGGAGGGAACACTGAGCAATCAGCCCCAGCATTTT. Supplemented by reference TRBV28 and TRBJ1-5, the full variable domain reads DVKVTQSSRYLVKRTGEKVFLECVQDMDHENMFWYRQDPGLGLRLIYFSYDVKMKEKGDIPEGYSVSREKKERFSLILESASTNQTSMYLCASSWEGTLSNQPQHFGDGTRLSIL.